This record looks at one TCR beta chain sequence and its context. Its specificity is unknown. Clones were read by immunoSEQ multiplex PCR, and TCRdb kept only the in-frame ones, dropping some. Of 20,000 to 25,000 clones detected, about 91% appear once; the ten largest clones hold about 9%. The sample is drawn from a study of T cells in localized non-small cell lung cancer. Findings of the study overall: Clonality of T cells reached its maximum in uninvolved adjacent lung, surpassing tumor. Across samples, adjacent lung featured a median around 55 of the top 100 tumor clones.

The sequence derives from a woman between 35 and 75 years old with stage III lung adenocarcinoma. The sample in question was peripheral blood mononuclear cells, obtained before any cancer treatment.

The CDR3, as DNA: TGCGCCAGCAGCCAAGATTTCCTAGCGGGGCCCCAAGAGACCCAGTACTTC. Translation: CASSQDFLAGPQETQYF. This chain uses TRBV4-1 with TRBJ2-5, with 9 bases that match TRBD2. V shed 0 bases, J shed 1 base, and the junction held 6 bases outside the gene matches. Germline V gene data show CDR1 as MGHRA and CDR2 as YSYEKL. The CDR3 has 17 residues.